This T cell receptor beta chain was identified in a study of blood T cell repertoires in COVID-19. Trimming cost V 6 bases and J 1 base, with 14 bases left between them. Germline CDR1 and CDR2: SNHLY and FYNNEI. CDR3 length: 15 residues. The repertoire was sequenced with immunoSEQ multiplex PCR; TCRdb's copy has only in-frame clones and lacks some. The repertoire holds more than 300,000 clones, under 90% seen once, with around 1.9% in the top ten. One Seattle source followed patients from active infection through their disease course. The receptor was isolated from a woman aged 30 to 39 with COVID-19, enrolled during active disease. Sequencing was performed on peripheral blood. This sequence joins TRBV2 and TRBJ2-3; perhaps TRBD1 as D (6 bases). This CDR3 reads CASSRQAPGTDTQYF. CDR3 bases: TGTGCCAGCAGCAGACAGGCCCCCGGCACAGATACGCAGTATTTT.